This TCR beta chain came from a study of cytomegalovirus exposure and HLA in healthy donors. The germline gives CDR1 LGHNA, CDR2 YNFKEQ. The CDR3 spans 12 residues. The PCR employed 60 Vbeta primers together with 13 Jbeta primers. Data came from immunoSEQ multiplex PCR; TCRdb stores just in-frame clones and leaves some out. The top ten clones hold approximately 3.5% of a sample with 90,000 to 150,000 clones, about three quarters of them seen once. Notes on the study in general: One variant, a missense change in DCLRE1C, was linked in a later analysis to TCR beta V- and J-gene trimming. Cytomegalovirus association was listed for about 180 TCR beta chains. In a later analysis, the majority of CMV-associated beta chains seemingly showed HLA restriction.

A word on this clone: What it binds is not known. Its ends do not fully match the called genes, so a read error is possible.

The source is a woman aged 30 to 39 in good health and CMV-seropositive. The chain has TRBV4-2 and TRBJ2-4; 10 bases align to TRBD2. Sequencing was carried out using PBMCs. DNA for the CDR3: TGTGCCAGCAGCCAGAGCGGGGGGGCTGTGAACTTC. Translating gives CASSQSGGAVNF.